The clone carrying this T cell receptor (beta chain) was observed a single time. The trim removed 6 bases at V and 2 bases at J, leaving 4 bases unmatched. Germline-derived CDR1 and CDR2 are SQVTM and ANQGSEA. The CDR3 sequence is 12 residues long. This entry belongs to a study of CD8+ T cells in alopecia areata. Study at large: Treatment of the treated patients consisted of oral tofacitinib, 5 to 10 mg twice daily.

The treatment was: oral pan-JAK inhibitor, 5-10 mg twice daily. Reverse transcription of extracted RNA yielded cDNA, which provided the sequencing template. Repertoires were generated with immunoSEQ multiplex PCR, while TCRdb's copy carries only in-frame clones and drops some. The repertoire holds approximately 110,000 clones, with 55% to 60% as singletons. This chain links TRBV29-1 with TRBJ2-7; 7 nucleotides line up with TRBD1. The receptor's source is a human donor with alopecia areata. The sequences come from CD4+ T cells sorted from blood, collected at week 24, from a patient treated with tofacitinib. The CDR3 loop reads CSVGTATYEQYF. The CDR3 DNA sequence: TGCAGCGTAGGGACAGCGACCTACGAGCAGTACTTC.